This TCR beta chain was recorded in a study of cytomegalovirus exposure and HLA in healthy donors. Findings and caveats of the study: When analyzed later, a missense DCLRE1C variant was found to be linked to TCR beta V- and J-gene trimming.

Notes on this clone: Its antigen remains unidentified.

From germline, CDR1 is SGHVS and CDR2 FNYEAQ. The CDR3 covers 14 residues. V was pared by 0 bases and J by 8 bases, with 3 bases of the junction left unmatched. The PCR ran on 60 Vbeta and 13 Jbeta primers. Using immunoSEQ multiplex PCR, the repertoire was profiled, and TCRdb retains in-frame clones only, with some absent. The repertoire holds about 160,000 clones, with approximately 80% as singletons. The J gene is TRBJ1-2, the V gene TRBV7-6; 10 bases map to TRBD1. The TCR originated in a woman younger than 45 in good health and CMV-seronegative. Sequencing was performed on PBMCs. This chain's CDR3 is CASSLADRGEGYTF. The CDR3 DNA sequence: TGTGCCAGCAGCTTAGCGGACAGGGGGGAAGGCTACACCTTC.